What follows are 30 T cell receptor beta chains derived from one specimen sequenced in a study of siplizumab effects on memory and regulatory T cells. Some clones are missing from TCRdb's copy, which holds only in-frame ones; the method was immunoSEQ multiplex PCR. The sample records roughly 68,000 clones, around four fifths being singletons. Sequencing used memory CD4+ T cells sorted from blood. These receptors came from a human donor in good health.

As concerns this clone: The same CDR3 can be traced to other DNA sequences in this sample. The CDR3 sequence: CASSSPGGSNEKLFF. CDR3 nucleotide sequence: TGTGCCAGCAGCTCCCCCGGAGGGAGCAATGAAAAACTGTTTTTT. The chain carries TRBV5-6 and TRBJ1-4; D gene unclear. The length of the CDR3 is 15 residues. Germline V gives CDR1 SGHDT, CDR2 YYEEEE. V was pared by 3 bases and J by 5 bases, with 14 bases between.

V and J are TRBV5-4 and TRBJ2-5; TRBD2 might be the D (6 bases). Germline CDR1 and CDR2: SGHNT and YYREEE (reference sequence). V lost 4 bases and J lost 3, with 16 bases in between. The CDR3 covers 15 residues. The CDR3 here is CASSAPPGLKETQYF. For the CDR3, the DNA is TGTGCCAGCAGCGCCCCCCCGGGACTCAAAGAGACCCAGTACTTC.

Only a few counts were recorded for this clone. The chain carries TRBV5-1 and TRBJ2-5; TRBD2 is a possible D gene (7 bases). Trimming cost V 3 bases and J 3 bases, with 15 bases left between them. Looked up from germline, CDR1 is SGHRS and CDR2 is YFSETQ. This CDR3 contains 15 residues. CDR3 bases: TGCGCCAGCAGCTCACGCGGGGGCCCAGAAGAGACCCAGTACTTC. Encoded protein: CASSSRGGPEETQYF.

CDR3 in amino acids: CASSLSGGGKGKETQYF. The CDR3, as DNA: TGTGCCAGCAGCCTCAGTGGGGGGGGAAAAGGCAAAGAGACCCAGTACTTC. The genes are TRBV7-2 and TRBJ2-5; 7 nucleotides align to TRBD2. From germline, CDR1 is SGHTA and CDR2 FQGNSA. J gave up 3 bases and V 5 bases, and 15 bases lay outside the gene matches. The CDR3 is made up of 17 amino acids.

The CDR3 nucleotides are TGTGCCAGCAGTGTCTCTCCGGCTAGCGGCCGAGATACGCAGTATTTT. This sequence encodes CASSVSPASGRDTQYF. This chain links TRBV6-1 with TRBJ2-3; 7 nucleotides agree with TRBD2. With V trimmed by 4 bases and J by 5 bases, 12 bases remained unmatched. The CDR3 consists of 16 residues. Per the germline V gene, CDR1 is MNHNS and CDR2 is SASEGT.

This clone occurred once. This CDR3 reads CASSIGAGYNYGYTF. CDR3 nucleotides: TGTGCCAGTAGTATAGGGGCAGGTTATAACTATGGCTACACCTTC. The V call is TRBV19, the J call TRBJ1-2; D is uncertain. Germline-derived CDR1 and CDR2 are LNHDA and SQIVND (reference sequence). V lost 1 base to trimming and J lost 1 base, with 10 bases between them. The CDR3 has 15 residues.

The chain links TRBV27 to TRBJ1-6; 10 bases line up with TRBD1. V was pared by 7 bases and J by 6 bases, with 6 bases of the junction left unmatched. CDR3 length: 15 amino acids. Per the germline V gene, CDR1 is MNHEY and CDR2 is SMNVEV (reference sequence). Here the CDR3 DNA reads TGTGCCAGCACCCGGGGGACAGGGGCTAATTCACCCCTCCACTTT. It encodes CASTRGTGANSPLHF.

The V call is TRBV5-4, the J call TRBJ2-6; weak D call: TRBD2 (6 bases). Germline V gene lookup returns CDR1 SGHNT and CDR2 YYREEE (reference sequence). V lost 0 bases, J lost 2 bases, and 9 bases lay in between. This CDR3 contains 16 residues. The CDR3 bases are TGTGCCAGCAGCTTGGTAGCTAGCGCTGGGGCCAACGTCCTGACTTTC. It encodes CASSLVASAGANVLTF.

The chain joins TRBV19 to TRBJ1-1, with no clear D. The V gene's germline CDR1 is LNHDA and CDR2 SQIVND (reference sequence). Trimming cost V 5 bases and J 5 bases, with 6 bases left between them. The CDR3 has 11 residues. The CDR3 DNA sequence: TGTGCCAGTAGTCGGAGTACTGAAGCTTTCTTT. This codes for CASSRSTEAFF.

The V call is TRBV18, the J call TRBJ1-1; TRBD1 aligns across 7 bases. Germline V gene data show CDR1 as KGHSH and CDR2 as LQKENI. The CDR3 is 15 amino acids. J lost 0 bases, V lost 2 bases, and 3 bases had no gene match. Here the CDR3 reads CASSPNRGLNTEAFF. The CDR3 DNA is TGTGCCAGCTCACCAAACAGGGGACTGAACACTGAAGCTTTCTTT.

This chain joins TRBV25-1 and TRBJ1-2; D is undetermined. Germline V gene sequence: CDR1 MGHDK, CDR2 SYGVNS. Trimming pared 3 bases from V and 2 bases from J, leaving 13 bases between. The CDR3 contains 15 residues. In DNA, the CDR3 is TGTGCCAGCAGTGATCAGTCCACGACGAACTATGGCTACACCTTC. Its translation is CASSDQSTTNYGYTF.

The CDR3, as DNA: TGTGCCAGCAGCCCATGGGACAGGGCTTATGGCTACACCTTC. It yields the protein CASSPWDRAYGYTF. The chain uses TRBV7-2 and TRBJ1-2; 9 bases match TRBD1. Trimming cost V 5 bases and J 5 bases; bases outside gene matches: 6. Germline CDR1 SGHTA, CDR2 FQGNSA. The CDR3 sequence is 14 residues long.

On this clone itself: Additional DNA sequences in this sample encode the identical CDR3. This chain uses TRBV7-2 with TRBJ2-5; 9 bases agree with TRBD1. Germline V gives CDR1 SGHTA, CDR2 FQGNSA. The CDR3 runs 15 residues. The ends lost 2 bases at V and 5 bases at J; junction bases unmatched: 6. The CDR3 DNA is TGTGCCAGCAGCTTATGGGGACAGGGTCGGGAGACCCAGTACTTC. It codes for CASSLWGQGRETQYF.

The chain has TRBV28 and TRBJ1-2; D remains ambiguous. The CDR3 extends over 13 amino acids. The germline gives CDR1 MDHEN, CDR2 SYDVKM. V lost 3 bases, J lost 2 bases, and 7 bases lay in between. CDR3 in amino acids: CASSLNSNYGYTF. The CDR3 DNA follows: TGTGCCAGCAGTTTGAACAGCAACTATGGCTACACCTTC.

The V gene is TRBV7-8, the J gene TRBJ2-6; D gene uncertain. The CDR3 extends over 15 amino acids. Germline CDR1 reads SGHVS; CDR2 reads FQNEAQ. V was clipped by 3 bases and J by 0 bases, with 6 bases between them. CDR3 in DNA: TGTGCCAGCAGCTTTAGCAGCTCTGGGGCCAACGTCCTGACTTTC. Translation: CASSFSSSGANVLTF.

The rearrangement uses TRBV19 and TRBJ2-2, with D possibly TRBD2 on 6 matching bases. The CDR3 covers 14 residues. Germline V gene sequence: CDR1 LNHDA, CDR2 SQIVND (reference sequence). Trimming pared 3 bases from V and 5 bases from J, leaving 10 bases between. The CDR3 bases are TGTGCCAGTAGTATTGGGGGGAGAACCGGGGAGCTGTTTTTT. It translates to CASSIGGRTGELFF.

The chain carries TRBV7-2 and TRBJ1-5; no reliable D call. Trimming pared 8 bases from V and 7 bases from J, leaving 12 bases between. The CDR3 totals 12 residues. In germline, CDR1 is SGHTA, CDR2 FQGNSA. CDR3 sequence reads: CASREGIQPQHF. The CDR3 nucleotides are TGTGCCAGCCGAGAGGGTATCCAGCCCCAGCATTTT.

The CDR3 nucleotides are TGCGCCAGCAGCTTGGATACAGGGTCCGGTCTCGAGCAGTACTTC. Translated: CASSLDTGSGLEQYF. V gene TRBV5-1 combines with J gene TRBJ2-7, with a weak D call TRBD1 (6 bases). This CDR3 region has 15 residues. V was shortened by 0 bases and J by 6 bases, with 16 bases between the two germline ends. CDR1 is SGHRS, CDR2 YFSETQ, per germline.

The chain recombines TRBV14 with TRBJ1-2; D is perhaps TRBD1 (5 bases). Between the trimmed V and J ends, which lost 1 base and 5 bases, there was a span of 14 bases. Germline assignment: CDR1 SGHDN and CDR2 FVKESK. The CDR3 has 15 amino acids. CDR3 sequence reads: CASSQVGGLMYGYTF. Written as DNA, the CDR3 is TGTGCCAGCAGCCAAGTGGGGGGTTTGATGTATGGCTACACCTTC.

The chain has TRBV7-8 and TRBJ1-1; no clear D gene. Germline CDR1 SGHVS, CDR2 FQNEAQ. The CDR3 length is 14 residues. Trimming stripped 5 bases from V and 0 bases from J, with 10 bases between. The CDR3 here is CASSLSGLNTEAFF. CDR3 bases: TGTGCCAGCAGCCTCTCGGGCCTGAACACTGAAGCTTTCTTT.

The table lists this clone with a few counts. The CDR3: CASSPDPSNQPQHF. For the CDR3, the DNA is TGTGCCAGCAGCCCTGACCCATCCAATCAGCCCCAGCATTTT. The rearrangement uses TRBV6-6 and TRBJ1-5; D gene ambiguous. CDR3 length: 14 amino acids. V dropped 6 bases and J dropped 3 bases, with 12 bases sitting between them. Per germline, CDR1 MNHNY and CDR2 SVGAGI (reference sequence).

The chain combines TRBV7-9 with TRBJ1-1, with D maybe TRBD1 (6 bases). Looked up from germline, CDR1 is SEHNR and CDR2 is FQNEAQ (reference sequence). The germline V and J ends were trimmed by 1 base and 11 bases, with 11 bases remaining between them. The CDR3 extends over 12 amino acids. The DNA of the CDR3 is TGTGCCAGCAGCTTAGGGACGGGGGCTGCTTTCTTT. Encoded protein: CASSLGTGAAFF.

The V and J genes are TRBV29-1 and TRBJ2-7; D might be TRBD1 or TRBD2, each matching 5 bases. Germline V gene sequence: CDR1 SQVTM, CDR2 ANQGSEA. The CDR3 is 11 amino acids. The V gene lost 4 bases and the J gene lost 7 bases, with 11 bases spanning the gap. DNA of the CDR3: TGCAGCGTTGCCGGGACCGGGGAGCAGTACTTC. This gives the protein CSVAGTGEQYF.

This CDR3 is CASKQGWEQYF. The DNA for the CDR3 is TGTGCCAGCAAGCAAGGTTGGGAGCAGTACTTC. This chain links TRBV6-5 with TRBJ2-7; D gene uncertain. The CDR3 contains 11 residues. V lost 7 bases and J lost 7, with 11 bases in between. CDR1 and CDR2 from the germline V gene are MNHEY and SVGAGI.

This chain uses TRBV6-5 with TRBJ2-5; 9 positions match TRBD1. V was pared by 6 bases and J by 3 bases, with 5 bases of the junction left unmatched. Germline CDR1 reads MNHEY; CDR2 reads SVGAGI. The CDR3 covers 14 residues. Here the CDR3 DNA reads TGTGCCAGCAGCCGCGACAGGGGGAAAGAGACCCAGTACTTC. Its translation is CASSRDRGKETQYF.

The genes are TRBV7-9 and TRBJ1-2; 7 bases line up with TRBD1. The V gene end was trimmed by 2 bases and the J gene end by 3 bases; junction bases not matched to a gene: 6. The CDR3 loop spans 15 amino acids. The germline gives CDR1 SEHNR, CDR2 FQNEAQ (reference sequence). The CDR3 DNA reads as TGTGCCAGCAGCTTATCTGCAGGGGGGGACTATGGCTACACCTTC. Translation gives CASSLSAGGDYGYTF.

J is TRBJ1-1 and V is TRBV6-5; D is uncertain. The germline gives CDR1 MNHEY, CDR2 SVGAGI. Trimming took 7 bases from V and 1 from J, leaving 13 bases between them. The CDR3 is 14 residues long. Here the CDR3 reads CASTSHMGNTEAFF. The CDR3 region has the DNA TGTGCCAGCACCTCCCATATGGGGAACACTGAAGCTTTCTTT.

The V call is TRBV2, the J call TRBJ2-1; TRBD1 matches at 7 bases. Germline CDR1 is SNHLY and CDR2 is FYNNEI. This CDR3 spans 15 amino acids. With 2 bases clipped from V and 6 bases from J, the junction kept 7 bases outside the gene matches. The DNA of the CDR3 is TGTGCCAGCAGTGAAAGGGGGCGTGAGGGCAATGAGCAGTTCTTC. This encodes CASSERGREGNEQFF.

The rearrangement uses TRBV2 and TRBJ2-7; a weak D match, TRBD2 (6 bases). Germline CDR1 and CDR2: SNHLY and FYNNEI. This CDR3 is 13 amino acids long. Trimming stripped 3 bases from V and 6 bases from J, with 12 bases between. The CDR3 loop is CASSDRGTSEQYF. The CDR3 DNA follows: TGTGCCAGCAGTGACCGGGGGACCTCCGAGCAGTACTTC.

This clone has just one count. V and J are TRBV7-9 and TRBJ1-1; D is possibly TRBD1 (5 bases). Deletions cut 5 bases from V and 5 bases from J, with 15 bases between. The CDR3 totals 14 residues. From germline, CDR1 is SEHNR and CDR2 FQNEAQ (reference sequence). The CDR3, as DNA: TGTGCCAGCAGCCCAAACGAAGGGGAAACTGAAGCTTTCTTT. It yields the protein CASSPNEGETEAFF. Full variable domain (outside the CDR3, taken from reference TRBV7-9 and TRBJ1-1): DTGVSQNPRHKITKRGQNVTFRCDPISEHNRLYWYRQTLGQGPEFLTYFQNEAQLEKSRLLSDRFSAERPKGSFSTLEIQRTEQGDSAMYLCASSPNEGETEAFFGQGTRLTVV.